This TCR beta chain was documented in a study of naive and memory T cell subsets. V was pared by 0 bases and J by 5 bases, with 13 bases between. The CDR3 has 15 residues. CDR1 is MNHNY, CDR2 SVGAGI, per germline (reference sequence). Adult healthy volunteers gave 2.5 ml peripheral blood for whole-blood RNA. An oligonucleotide containing a UMI was ligated to the 3' end of TCR cDNA. Unsorted total RNA, 1 to 1000 ng, was DNase treated before reverse transcription. Study-level points and caveats: The RNA method is potentially sensitive to activation and differentiation changes.

This clonotype was observed many times. As yet, its antigen is unknown. Alpha and beta constant region primers primed reverse transcription for blood and skin samples. Ligated cDNA underwent four rounds of PCR with nested alpha and beta constant region primers and SP2. TCRdb itself ran the 5' RACE reads through MiXCR, one entry per CDR3 protein. The table has about 21,000 distinct CDR3 sequences, 4% to 4.5% seen once. The chain is built from TRBV6-6 and TRBJ2-5; D uncertain. This TCR was recovered from a male donor in good health. In DNA form, the CDR3 reads TGTGCCAGCAGTTACTCGAGGCCGGGTGTGGAGACCCAGTACTTC. Translated, it gives CASSYSRPGVETQYF.